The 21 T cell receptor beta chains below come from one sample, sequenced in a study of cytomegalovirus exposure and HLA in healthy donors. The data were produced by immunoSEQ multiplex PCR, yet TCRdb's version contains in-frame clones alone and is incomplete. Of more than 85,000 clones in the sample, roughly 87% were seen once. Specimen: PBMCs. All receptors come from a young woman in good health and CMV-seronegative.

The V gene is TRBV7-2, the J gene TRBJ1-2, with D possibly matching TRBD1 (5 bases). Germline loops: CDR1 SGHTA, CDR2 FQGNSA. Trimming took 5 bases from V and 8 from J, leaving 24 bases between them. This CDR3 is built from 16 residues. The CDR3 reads CASSPGRAGSPRGYTF. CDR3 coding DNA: TGTGCCAGCAGCCCCGGGAGGGCAGGGTCCCCCCGGGGCTACACCTTC.

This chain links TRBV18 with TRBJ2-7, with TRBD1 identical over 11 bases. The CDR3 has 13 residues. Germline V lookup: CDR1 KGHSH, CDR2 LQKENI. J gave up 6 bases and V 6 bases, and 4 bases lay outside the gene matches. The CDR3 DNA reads TGTGCCAGCTCCCTCGGGACAGGGGGCGAGCAGTACTTC. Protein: CASSLGTGGEQYF.

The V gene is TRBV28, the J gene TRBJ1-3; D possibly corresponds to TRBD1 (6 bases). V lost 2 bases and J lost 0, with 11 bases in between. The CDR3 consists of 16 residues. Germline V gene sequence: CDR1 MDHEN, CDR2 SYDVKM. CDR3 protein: CASSLGRGHSGNTIYF. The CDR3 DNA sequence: TGTGCCAGCAGTTTAGGCAGGGGTCACTCTGGAAACACCATATATTTT.

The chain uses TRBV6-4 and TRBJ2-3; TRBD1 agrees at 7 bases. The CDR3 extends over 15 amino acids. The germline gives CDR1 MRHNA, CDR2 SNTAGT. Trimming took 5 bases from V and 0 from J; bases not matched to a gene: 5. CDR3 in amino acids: CASSQQTGSTDTQYF. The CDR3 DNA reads TGTGCCAGCAGTCAACAGACAGGGAGCACAGATACGCAGTATTTT.

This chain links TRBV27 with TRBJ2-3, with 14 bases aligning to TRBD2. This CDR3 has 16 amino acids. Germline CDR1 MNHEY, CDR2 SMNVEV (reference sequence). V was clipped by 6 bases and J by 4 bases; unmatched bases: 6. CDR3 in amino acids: CASRRGTSGGSDTQYF. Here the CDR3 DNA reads TGTGCCAGCAGACGAGGGACTAGCGGGGGTTCAGATACGCAGTATTTT.

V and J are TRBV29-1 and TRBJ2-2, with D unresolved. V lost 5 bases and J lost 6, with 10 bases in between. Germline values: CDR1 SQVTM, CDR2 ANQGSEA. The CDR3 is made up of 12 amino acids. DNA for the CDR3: TGCAGCGTTTTCGGTCCCCCCGGGGAGCTGTTTTTT. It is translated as CSVFGPPGELFF.

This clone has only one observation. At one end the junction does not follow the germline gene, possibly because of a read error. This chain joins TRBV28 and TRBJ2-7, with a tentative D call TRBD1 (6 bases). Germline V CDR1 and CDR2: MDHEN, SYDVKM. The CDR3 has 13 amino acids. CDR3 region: CASSFESPGQGSF. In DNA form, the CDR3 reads TGTGCCAGCAGTTTTGAATCTCCGGGACAAGGTTCCTTC.

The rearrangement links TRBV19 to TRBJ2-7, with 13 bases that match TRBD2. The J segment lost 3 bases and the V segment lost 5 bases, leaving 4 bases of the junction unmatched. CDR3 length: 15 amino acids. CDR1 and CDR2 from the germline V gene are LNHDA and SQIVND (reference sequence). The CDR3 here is CASSVGLAGVYEQYF. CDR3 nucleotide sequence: TGTGCCAGTAGTGTAGGACTAGCGGGAGTCTACGAGCAGTACTTC. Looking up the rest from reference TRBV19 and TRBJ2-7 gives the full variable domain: DGGITQSPKYLFRKEGQNVTLSCEQNLNHDAMYWYRQDPGQGLRLIYYSQIVNDFQKGDIAEGYSVSREKKESFPLTVTSAQKNPTAFYLCASSVGLAGVYEQYFGPGTRLTVT.

In nucleotides, the CDR3 is TGTGCCAGCAGTGGGGCTATAAGGGACAGGGTCACAGGAAAACTGTTTTTT. It translates to CASSGAIRDRVTGKLFF. The chain links TRBV6-1 to TRBJ1-4, with 9 nucleotides matching TRBD1. The CDR3 has 17 residues. The V gene end was trimmed by 4 bases and the J gene end by 10 bases; junction bases not matched to a gene: 16. The germline CDR1 and CDR2 sequences are MNHNS and SASEGT.

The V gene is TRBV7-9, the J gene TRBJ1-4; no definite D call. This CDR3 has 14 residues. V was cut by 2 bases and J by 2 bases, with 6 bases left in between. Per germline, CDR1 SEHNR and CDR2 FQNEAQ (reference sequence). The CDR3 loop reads CASSLRGTNEKLFF. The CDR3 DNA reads TGTGCCAGCAGCTTACGAGGGACTAATGAAAAACTGTTTTTT.

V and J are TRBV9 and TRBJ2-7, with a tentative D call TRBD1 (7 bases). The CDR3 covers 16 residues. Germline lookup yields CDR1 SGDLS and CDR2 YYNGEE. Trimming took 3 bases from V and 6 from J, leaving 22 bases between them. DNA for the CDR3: TGTGCCAGCAGCGAGGGGGCGGGACAGAGCTGGAGCGAGCAGTACTTC. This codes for CASSEGAGQSWSEQYF.

For the CDR3, the DNA is TGTGCCAGCAGCCGAAGACAGGGTCGCCACGAGCAGTACTTC. Translation: CASSRRQGRHEQYF. This rearrangement joins TRBV14 to TRBJ2-7; 7 bases are shared with TRBD1. V was pared by 4 bases and J by 5 bases, with 8 bases of the junction left unmatched. This CDR3 has 14 residues. The germline CDR1 and CDR2 sequences are SGHDN and FVKESK.

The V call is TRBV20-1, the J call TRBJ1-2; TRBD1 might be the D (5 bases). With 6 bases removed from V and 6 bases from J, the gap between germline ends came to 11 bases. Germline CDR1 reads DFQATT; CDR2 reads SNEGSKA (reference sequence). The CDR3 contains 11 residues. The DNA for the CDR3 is TGCAGTGCCTGGGGCACGGATGGCTACACCTTC. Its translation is CSAWGTDGYTF.

This CDR3 reads CATLTGGKGNYGYTF. CDR3 DNA sequence: TGTGCCACCCTTACCGGGGGAAAGGGTAACTATGGCTACACCTTC. This chain joins TRBV6-5 and TRBJ1-2, with D possibly TRBD1 on 5 matching bases. Germline lookup yields CDR1 MNHEY and CDR2 SVGAGI. With 10 bases removed from V and 1 base from J, the gap between germline ends came to 19 bases. The length of the CDR3 is 15 residues.

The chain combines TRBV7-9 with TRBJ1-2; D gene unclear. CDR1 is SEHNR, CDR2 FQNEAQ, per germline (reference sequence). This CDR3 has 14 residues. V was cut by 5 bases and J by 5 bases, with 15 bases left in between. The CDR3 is CASSLLYSLYGYTF. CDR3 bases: TGTGCCAGCAGCCTCCTCTACAGCTTATATGGCTACACCTTC.

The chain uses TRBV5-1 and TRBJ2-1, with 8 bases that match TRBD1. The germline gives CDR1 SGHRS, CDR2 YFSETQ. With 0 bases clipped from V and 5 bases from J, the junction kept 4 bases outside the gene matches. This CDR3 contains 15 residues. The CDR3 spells CASSLARGPNNEQFF. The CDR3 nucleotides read TGCGCCAGCAGCTTGGCCAGGGGGCCCAACAATGAGCAGTTCTTC.

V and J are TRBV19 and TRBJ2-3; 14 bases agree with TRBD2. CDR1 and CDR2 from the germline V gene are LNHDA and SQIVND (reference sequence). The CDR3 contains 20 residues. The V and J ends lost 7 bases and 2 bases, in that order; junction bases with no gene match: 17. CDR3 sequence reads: CASTPGPGTSGREYTDTQYF. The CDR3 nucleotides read TGTGCCAGTACCCCGGGGCCCGGGACTAGCGGGAGAGAGTACACAGATACGCAGTATTTT.

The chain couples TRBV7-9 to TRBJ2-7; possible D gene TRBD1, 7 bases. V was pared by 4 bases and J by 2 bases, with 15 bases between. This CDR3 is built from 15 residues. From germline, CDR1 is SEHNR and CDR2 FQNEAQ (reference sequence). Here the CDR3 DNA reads TGTGCCAGCAGCTACGACAGGGCGGGGACCTACGAGCAGTACTTC. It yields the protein CASSYDRAGTYEQYF.

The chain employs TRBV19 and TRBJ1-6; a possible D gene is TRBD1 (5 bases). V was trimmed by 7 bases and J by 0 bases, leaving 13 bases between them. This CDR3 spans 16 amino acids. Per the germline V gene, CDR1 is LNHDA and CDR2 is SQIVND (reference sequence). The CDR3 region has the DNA TGTGCCAGTATAAATACGGGGGGCTCCTATAATTCACCCCTCCACTTT. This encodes CASINTGGSYNSPLHF.

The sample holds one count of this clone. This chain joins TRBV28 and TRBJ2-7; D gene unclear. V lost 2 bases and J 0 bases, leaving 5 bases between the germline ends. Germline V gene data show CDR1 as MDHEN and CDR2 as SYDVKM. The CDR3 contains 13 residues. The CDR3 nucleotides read TGTGCCAGCAGTTTAAGGAGCTCCTACGAGCAGTACTTC. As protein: CASSLRSSYEQYF.

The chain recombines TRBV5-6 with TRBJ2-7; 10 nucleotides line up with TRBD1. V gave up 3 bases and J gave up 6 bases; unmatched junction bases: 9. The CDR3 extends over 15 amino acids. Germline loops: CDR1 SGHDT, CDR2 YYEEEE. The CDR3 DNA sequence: TGTGCCAGCAGCTCGCAGACAGGGGGCTCGGGCGAGCAGTACTTC. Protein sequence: CASSSQTGGSGEQYF.